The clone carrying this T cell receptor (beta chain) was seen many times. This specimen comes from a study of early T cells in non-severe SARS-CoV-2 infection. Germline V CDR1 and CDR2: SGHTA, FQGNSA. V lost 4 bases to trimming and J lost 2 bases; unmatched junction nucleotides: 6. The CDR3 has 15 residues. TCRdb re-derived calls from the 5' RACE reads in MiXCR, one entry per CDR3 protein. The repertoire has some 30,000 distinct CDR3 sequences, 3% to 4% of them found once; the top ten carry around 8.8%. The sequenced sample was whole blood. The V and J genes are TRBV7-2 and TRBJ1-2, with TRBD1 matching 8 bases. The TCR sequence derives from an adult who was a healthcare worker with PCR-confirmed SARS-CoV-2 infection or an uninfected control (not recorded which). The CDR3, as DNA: TGTGCCAGCAGCTCCCCCGACAGGGGAAACTATGGCTACACCTTC. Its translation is CASSSPDRGNYGYTF.